The TCR beta chain under discussion was sequenced for a study of human T cells and chemical hapten exposure. The time point is: pre-sensitization, week 0. Regarding treatment: therapeutic diphenylcyclopropenone sensitization with weekly scalp DPC. Alopecia patients deemed DPC-suitable, aged 18 to 70, excluding pregnancy. TCRdb passed the RACE reads through MiXCR, listing each CDR3 protein once. The sample records more than 300,000 distinct CDR3 sequences, 5.5% being singletons. The J segment lost 2 bases and the V segment lost 6 bases, leaving 3 bases of the junction unmatched. Germline V gene data show CDR1 as MDHEN and CDR2 as SYDVKM. There are 14 residues in the CDR3.

This chain uses TRBV28 with TRBJ2-7, with 11 bases aligning to TRBD1. This clonotype was obtained from a woman under 30 with alopecia areata. Some clones in this sample may be carry-over from other donors' samples. Sample: whole blood, taken in connection with sensitization to the hapten diphenylcyclopropenone (DPC). The CDR3 reads CASRDRGRTYEQYF. Here the CDR3 DNA reads TGTGCCAGCAGGGACAGGGGGCGAACCTACGAGCAGTACTTC.